This T cell receptor (beta chain) was obtained from a study of blood T cell repertoires in COVID-19. Study information: Spain, Italy and the United States supplied samples that represented acute and convalescent COVID-19. The cDNA or gDNA used as material had been derived from T cells, B-cell-depleted T cells, or PBMCs.

This clone occurred a few times. Original methodology: Estimates of nucleated cell counts were drawn from the amplification of reference gene primers. Assay used: immunoSEQ multiplex PCR; TCRdb lists only in-frame clones, some missing. For V, J and clone size, that table is used; D and trimming come from the DNA. The top ten clones hold roughly 2.4% of a sample with approximately 200,000 clones, about 86% of them seen once. The CDR3 covers 13 residues. V was pared by 2 bases and J by 4 bases, with 8 bases between. CDR1 and CDR2 (germline): SGHDN, FVKESK. The sequenced material came from peripheral blood. This sequence joins TRBV14 and TRBJ1-1; tentatively, D is TRBD1 (6 bases). The clonotype comes from a woman aged 45-65 years with acute or convalescent COVID-19. The CDR3 loop reads CASSQQGITEAFF. The CDR3 nucleotides read TGTGCCAGCAGCCAACAGGGGATCACTGAAGCTTTCTTT.